What follows are 2 T cell receptor beta chains derived from one specimen sequenced in a study of siplizumab effects on memory and regulatory T cells. Profiled with immunoSEQ multiplex PCR; TCRdb holds only in-frame clones, not every one. The table has about 120,000 clones, around 90% seen once. What was sequenced was CD4+ T cells sorted from blood. These receptors came from a human donor in good health.

This chain joins TRBV6-1 and TRBJ1-3, with 7 nucleotides matching TRBD1. V trimming: 4 bases; J trimming: 1 base; junction bases outside the gene matches: 7. This CDR3 has 16 residues. Germline V gene lookup returns CDR1 MNHNS and CDR2 SASEGT. The CDR3 DNA reads as TGTGCCAGCAGTGTGGCAGGGGGATTTTCTGGAAACACCATATATTTT. It specifies CASSVAGGFSGNTIYF.

The V and J genes are TRBV10-3 and TRBJ1-1; 10 bases line up with TRBD1. The CDR3 has 14 amino acids. Germline V gene sequence: CDR1 ENHRY, CDR2 SYGVKD. J lost 4 bases, V lost 3 bases, and 2 bases had no gene match. Written as DNA, the CDR3 is TGTGCCATCAGTGAATGGACAGGGGGCACTGAAGCTTTCTTT. Encoded protein: CAISEWTGGTEAFF.